In this sample, the clone carrying this T cell receptor beta chain turned up a few times. The antigen is unknown. This CDR3 has 12 amino acids. CDR1 is SNHLY, CDR2 FYNNEI, per germline. The V gene lost 0 bases and the J gene lost 8 bases, with 5 bases spanning the gap. This record comes from a study of T cell repertoires in cytomegalovirus infection. Study-wide background: Public TCR beta signatures provided an indication of both CMV infection and a matching HLA type.

Whole-study findings and limits: The ex vivo response was dominated by HLA-C-restricted CMV-specific TCR beta clonotypes.

Each CDR3 protein gets one entry after TCRdb re-called the reads with MiXCR. The sample consists of around 43,000 distinct CDR3 sequences, 20% to 25% of them appearing once. The sequence came from a human donor in good health (CMV status not recorded). Some clones in this sample may be carry-over from other donors' samples. The J gene is TRBJ2-1, the V gene TRBV2; D gene unclear. The specimen was PBMCs, sequenced either directly or after in vitro stimulation (not recorded which). The CDR3: CASSEATDEQFF. CDR3 sequence (DNA): TGTGCCAGCAGTGAAGCGACTGATGAGCAGTTCTTC.